A single sample is the source of the 18 T cell receptor beta chains below, sequenced in a study of OX40 agonist ivuxolimab in advanced cancers. Assay: immunoSEQ multiplex PCR; the TCRdb copy retains only in-frame clones and omits some. The sample records tens of thousands of clones, approximately 70% being singletons. This specimen consisted of CD4+ or CD8+ T cells sorted from blood, obtained in a trial of the OX40 agonist ivuxolimab. Receptors were obtained from an adult with an advanced solid tumor such as melanoma, head and neck, liver or kidney cancer.

This chain links TRBV5-4 with TRBJ2-7, with D tentatively TRBD1 (6 bases). Germline CDR1 SGHNT, CDR2 YYREEE (reference sequence). The CDR3 covers 15 residues. The ends were cut back, 3 bases at V and 6 bases at J, with 19 bases in the middle. The CDR3 loop is CASSSTGFGAGEQYF. Here the CDR3 DNA reads TGTGCCAGCAGCTCTACAGGGTTTGGGGCGGGCGAGCAGTACTTC.

The CDR3, as DNA: TGTGCCTGGAACGTGGGAGGGGCTTCACCCCTCCACTTT. It codes for CAWNVGGASPLHF. The V gene is TRBV30, the J gene TRBJ1-6, with a tentative D call TRBD1 (5 bases). The CDR3 runs 13 residues. Trimming stripped 4 bases from V and 9 bases from J, with 13 bases between. Per germline, CDR1 GTSNPN and CDR2 SVGIG (reference sequence).

The chain couples TRBV10-3 to TRBJ1-1; D gene uncertain. V lost 6 bases to trimming and J lost 6 bases, with 11 bases between them. The CDR3 runs 12 residues. Germline CDR1 ENHRY, CDR2 SYGVKD. This CDR3 is CAIRTAGSEAFF. As DNA, the CDR3 is TGTGCCATCAGGACCGCGGGTTCTGAAGCTTTCTTT.

The genes are TRBV19 and TRBJ2-2, with 7 bases matching TRBD1. Germline loops: CDR1 LNHDA, CDR2 SQIVND (reference sequence). The CDR3 runs to 14 residues. V gave up 8 bases and J gave up 5 bases; unmatched junction bases: 8. Written as DNA, the CDR3 is TGTGCCAGTTTTAGGGGGCCGGAAACCGGGGAGCTGTTTTTT. This encodes CASFRGPETGELFF. Drawing the rest from reference TRBV19 and TRBJ2-2, the complete variable domain is DGGITQSPKYLFRKEGQNVTLSCEQNLNHDAMYWYRQDPGQGLRLIYYSQIVNDFQKGDIAEGYSVSREKKESFPLTVTSAQKNPTAFYLCASFRGPETGELFFGEGSRLTVL.

This chain connects TRBV11-2 to TRBJ2-5; tentative D call: TRBD1 (7 bases). The CDR3 is 16 amino acids. V lost 4 bases and J lost 0, with 15 bases in between. Per the germline V gene, CDR1 is SGHAT and CDR2 is FQNNGV. CDR3 residues: CASSSPGGLHQETQYF. The CDR3 DNA follows: TGTGCCAGCAGCTCACCAGGGGGGTTGCACCAAGAGACCCAGTACTTC. The variable domain in full, completed from reference TRBV11-2 and TRBJ2-5, reads EAGVAQSPRYKIIEKRQSVAFWCNPISGHATLYWYQQILGQGPKLLIQFQNNGVVDDSQLPKDRFSAERLKGVDSTLKIQPAKLEDSAVYLCASSSPGGLHQETQYFGPGTRLLVL.

This clone appeared a few times. This chain links TRBV6-1 with TRBJ1-6; possibly TRBD1 for D (6 bases). Germline loops: CDR1 MNHNS, CDR2 SASEGT. The CDR3 totals 15 residues. V shed 2 bases and J shed 5 bases, with 10 bases lying between them. This CDR3 reads CASSENRVHNSPLHF. Written as DNA, the CDR3 is TGTGCCAGCAGTGAAAACAGGGTACATAATTCACCCCTCCACTTT.

V is TRBV7-2 and J is TRBJ1-3; TRBD1 matches 7 bases. The V gene's germline CDR1 is SGHTA and CDR2 FQGNSA. The V and J ends lost 5 bases and 0 bases, in that order; junction bases with no gene match: 10. This CDR3 comprises 17 residues. This chain's CDR3 is CASSARGGLLSGNTIYF. CDR3 sequence (DNA): TGTGCCAGCAGCGCCCGAGGGGGCCTCCTCTCTGGAAACACCATATATTTT.

The chain's CDR3 is CASSTVSYTEAFF. As DNA, the CDR3 is TGTGCCAGTAGTACTGTTAGCTACACTGAAGCTTTCTTT. The V call is TRBV19, the J call TRBJ1-1; D is unresolved. Germline V gene data show CDR1 as LNHDA and CDR2 as SQIVND (reference sequence). The CDR3 contains 13 residues. V lost 4 bases to trimming and J lost 3 bases, with 9 bases between them.

The chain employs TRBV5-6 and TRBJ2-3; 8 bases are a match to TRBD2. The CDR3 runs 16 residues. After removal of 3 bases from V and 2 bases from J, the junction contained 8 bases not matched to a gene. Germline loops: CDR1 SGHDT, CDR2 YYEEEE. The CDR3 loop is CASSSLPGGTTDTQYF. CDR3 DNA: TGTGCCAGCAGCTCCCTACCGGGGGGGACCACAGATACGCAGTATTTT.

This chain connects TRBV19 to TRBJ2-6; 8 bases are a match to TRBD1. This CDR3 has 18 amino acids. With 9 bases clipped from V and 0 bases from J, the junction kept 13 bases outside the gene matches. CDR1 and CDR2 from the germline V gene are LNHDA and SQIVND (reference sequence). The CDR3: CARGLPDRGSSGANVLTF. CDR3 nucleotide sequence: TGTGCCAGGGGGCTACCAGACAGGGGAAGCTCTGGGGCCAACGTCCTGACTTTC. The complete variable domain, with remaining parts taken from reference TRBV19 and TRBJ2-6, reads DGGITQSPKYLFRKEGQNVTLSCEQNLNHDAMYWYRQDPGQGLRLIYYSQIVNDFQKGDIAEGYSVSREKKESFPLTVTSAQKNPTAFYLCARGLPDRGSSGANVLTFGAGSRLTVL.

This clone turned up a few times. In nucleotides, the CDR3 is TGTGCCAGCAGTTTCGGGGCTGAAGCTTTCTTT. Translated, it gives CASSFGAEAFF. This chain uses TRBV6-5 with TRBJ1-1; D gene ambiguous. V lost 4 bases, J lost 6 bases, and 6 bases lay in between. CDR3 length equals 11 residues. Germline CDR1 is MNHEY and CDR2 is SVGAGI.

This chain uses TRBV19 with TRBJ2-5; 7 bases agree with TRBD1. V lost 5 bases to trimming and J lost 1 base; unmatched junction nucleotides: 4. The CDR3 loop spans 14 amino acids. Germline V CDR1 and CDR2: LNHDA, SQIVND (reference sequence). In DNA form, the CDR3 reads TGTGCCAGTAGTTTGGGACAGAGCCAAGAGACCCAGTACTTC. Its translation is CASSLGQSQETQYF.

This clone showed up just a few times. This sequence joins TRBV10-1 and TRBJ2-4, with unresolved D. Per the germline V gene, CDR1 is WNHNN and CDR2 is SYGVQD (reference sequence). The CDR3 is 16 amino acids. V lost 1 base and J 0 bases, leaving 10 bases between the germline ends. For the CDR3, the DNA is TGCGCCAGCAGTGAGTACAACTCGGTAGCCAAAAACATTCAGTACTTC. Protein: CASSEYNSVAKNIQYF.

CDR3 region: CASSFATPYTDTQYF. For the CDR3, the DNA is TGTGCCAGCAGTTTCGCGACTCCTTACACAGATACGCAGTATTTT. The genes are TRBV28 and TRBJ2-3; unclear D gene. Trimming cost V 3 bases and J 2 bases, with 12 bases left between them. The CDR3 spans 15 residues. Looked up from germline, CDR1 is MDHEN and CDR2 is SYDVKM.

The chain combines TRBV11-2 with TRBJ1-1; D is unclear. The CDR3 is 15 residues long. V was pared by 3 bases and J by 2 bases, with 13 bases between. From germline, CDR1 is SGHAT and CDR2 FQNNGV. CDR3 region: CASSFVGQLNTEAFF. CDR3 bases: TGTGCCAGCAGCTTCGTAGGGCAGTTAAACACTGAAGCTTTCTTT.

This clone was seen ten or more times. The chain has TRBV10-3 and TRBJ1-2, with D tentatively TRBD1 (5 bases). There are 13 residues in the CDR3. Germline lookup yields CDR1 ENHRY and CDR2 SYGVKD. Trimming removed 6 bases at V and 6 bases at J, with 14 bases between. CDR3 in amino acids: CAISQTVGDGYTF. CDR3 coding DNA: TGTGCCATCAGCCAAACCGTGGGGGATGGCTACACCTTC.

The rearrangement joins TRBV5-6 to TRBJ2-7, with unresolved D. CDR1 and CDR2 (germline): SGHDT, YYEEEE. V lost 1 base, J lost 5 bases, and 10 bases lay in between. This CDR3 contains 13 residues. In DNA, the CDR3 is TGTGCCAGCAGCTTGAATTCCCCTAACGAGCAGTACTTC. This sequence encodes CASSLNSPNEQYF.

This clone occurred a few times. V and J are TRBV27 and TRBJ1-6; D remains unclear. The germline V gene has CDR1 MNHEY and CDR2 SMNVEV (reference sequence). The CDR3 loop spans 12 amino acids. The V gene lost 6 bases and the J gene lost 8 bases, with 8 bases spanning the gap. CDR3: CASSHGDSPLHF. In nucleotides, the CDR3 is TGTGCCAGCAGCCATGGCGATTCACCCCTCCACTTT.